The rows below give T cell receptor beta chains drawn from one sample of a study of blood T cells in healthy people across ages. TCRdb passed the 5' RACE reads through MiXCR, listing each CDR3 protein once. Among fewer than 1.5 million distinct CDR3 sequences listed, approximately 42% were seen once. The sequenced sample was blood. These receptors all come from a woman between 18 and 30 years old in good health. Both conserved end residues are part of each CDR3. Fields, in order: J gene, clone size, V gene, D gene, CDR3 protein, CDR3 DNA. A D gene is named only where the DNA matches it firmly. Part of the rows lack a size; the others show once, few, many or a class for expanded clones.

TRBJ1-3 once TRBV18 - CASSPAAGGNTIYF TGTGCCAGCTCACCCGCGGCAGGTGGAAACACCATATATTTT
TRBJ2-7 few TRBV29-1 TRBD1 CSVKDRVGTEQYF TGCAGCGTAAAGGACAGGGTGGGCACCGAGCAGTACTTC
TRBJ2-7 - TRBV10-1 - CASSDGGASSYEQYF TGCGCCAGCAGTGATGGTGGGGCTAGCTCCTACGAGCAGTACTTC
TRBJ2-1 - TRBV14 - CASSPPGGARLGNEQFF TGTGCCAGCAGCCCCCCGGGTGGGGCTAGGCTGGGCAATGAGCAGTTCTTC
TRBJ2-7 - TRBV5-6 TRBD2 CASSLWWSSGRSSDEQYF TGTGCCAGCAGCTTGTGGTGGTCTAGCGGGAGGAGCTCCGACGAGCAGTACTTC
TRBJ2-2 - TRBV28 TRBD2 CASSRRGGGTGELFF TGTGCCAGCAGTCGTCGGGGGGGCGGCACCGGGGAGCTGTTTTTT
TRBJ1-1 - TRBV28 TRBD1 CAGRPQGAAEAFF TGTGCCGGCAGGCCACAGGGGGCAGCTGAAGCTTTCTTT
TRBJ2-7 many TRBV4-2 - CASSQDDGRSYEQYF TGTGCCAGCAGCCAAGATGATGGCAGATCCTACGAGCAGTACTTC
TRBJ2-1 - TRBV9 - CASSISFTYNEQFF TGTGCCAGCAGCATATCCTTCACCTACAATGAGCAGTTCTTC
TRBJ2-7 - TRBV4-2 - CASSQEGRDYEQYF TGTGCCAGCAGCCAAGAGGGACGGGACTACGAGCAGTACTTC
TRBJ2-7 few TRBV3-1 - CASSRRAAVHEQYF TGTGCCAGCAGCCGCCGTGCGGCAGTGCACGAGCAGTACTTC
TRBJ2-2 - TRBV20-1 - CSARVQGGAGELFF TGCAGTGCTAGAGTACAGGGGGGGGCCGGGGAGCTGTTTTTT
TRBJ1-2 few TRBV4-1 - CASSQGGMNYGYTF TGCGCCAGCAGCCAAGGGGGCATGAACTATGGCTACACCTTC